The TCR beta chain under discussion was sequenced for a study of T cells in narcolepsy. Produced via immunoSEQ multiplex PCR; TCRdb's table is partial and in-frame only. The sample lists approximately 30,000 clones; around 80% were seen once. Study-level results: Autoreactive HCRT-specific and TRIB2-specific clonotypes were marked in same-patient CSF-versus-blood CD4+ comparisons. Healthy controls reportedly lacked the autoreactive clonotypes serially found in patients' blood.

CDR1 and CDR2 (germline): SNHLY, FYNNEI. The CDR3 is made up of 15 amino acids. Unmatched junction bases numbered 5, after V lost 2 bases and J lost 6 bases. Comment on this clone: Its cognate antigen is unknown.

The rearrangement links TRBV2 to TRBJ2-4, with 9 bases identical to TRBD1. Sequenced material: memory (CD45RA-) CD4+ T cells from blood. This clonotype originated in a human donor in good health. CDR3 region: CASSERQGGANIQYF. CDR3 DNA sequence: TGTGCCAGCAGTGAAAGACAGGGGGGAGCAAACATTCAGTACTTC. Full variable domain (rest looked up from reference TRBV2 and TRBJ2-4): EPEVTQTPSHQVTQMGQEVILRCVPISNHLYFYWYRQILGQKVEFLVSFYNNEISEKSEIFDDQFSVERPDGSNFTLKIRSTKLEDSAMYFCASSERQGGANIQYFGAGTRLSVL.